The entry below describes one T cell receptor beta chain. Its antigen is undetermined. Profiled with immunoSEQ multiplex PCR; TCRdb holds only in-frame clones, not every one. Among about 170,000 clones listed, approximately 90% were seen once. The data were taken from a study of T cell responses to AZD1222 COVID-19 vaccine. General study points: Reportedly, nearly half the spike-specific TCRs target unmutated variant regions.

The origin of this receptor is an adult in good health. Sequenced material: peripheral blood, taken on day 0 of AZD1222 vaccination.

CDR3 amino acids: CASSFGTAGFYGYTF. The CDR3 DNA sequence: TGTGCCAGCAGCTTCGGAACCGCCGGGTTCTATGGCTACACCTTC. The chain has TRBV7-2 and TRBJ1-2; no firm D call. Germline V lookup: CDR1 SGHTA, CDR2 FQGNSA. Trimming left V 3 bases short and J 4 bases short, with 15 bases between. The CDR3 length is 15 residues.